This entry lists 27 T cell receptor beta chains sequenced from one sample in a study of T-cell reconstitution after alpha-beta-depleted transplantation in children. Preparation of the TCRbeta library was carried out with unique molecular identifiers. TCRdb analysed the PCR reads with MiXCR anew, one entry per CDR3 protein. The sample holds about 690,000 distinct CDR3 sequences, roughly 15% seen once. The sequences come from PBMCs from the stem cell graft donor, collected from the stem cell graft. The receptors come from a human donor who donated a stem cell graft to a child with acute myeloid leukemia.

This clonotype was seen once. V gene TRBV2 combines with J gene TRBJ2-1, with 14 bases lining up with TRBD2. The CDR3 totals 19 residues. The ends lost 5 bases at V and 0 bases at J; junction bases unmatched: 9. The germline V gene has CDR1 SNHLY and CDR2 FYNNEI. CDR3 in amino acids: CASSLVLTSGGVSYNEQFF. CDR3 DNA sequence: TGTGCCAGCAGTTTAGTACTGACTAGCGGGGGGGTCTCCTACAATGAGCAGTTCTTC.

The chain carries TRBV7-9 and TRBJ2-1, with 8 bases that match TRBD1. Germline V lookup: CDR1 SEHNR, CDR2 FQNEAQ (reference sequence). This CDR3 spans 12 amino acids. After removal of 5 bases from V and 9 bases from J, the junction contained 3 bases not matched to a gene. CDR3 region: CASSGQGGEQFF. DNA of the CDR3: TGTGCCAGCAGCGGACAGGGCGGTGAGCAGTTCTTC. The entire variable domain, with the rest obtained from reference TRBV7-9 and TRBJ2-1, is as follows: DTGVSQNPRHKITKRGQNVTFRCDPISEHNRLYWYRQTLGQGPEFLTYFQNEAQLEKSRLLSDRFSAERPKGSFSTLEIQRTEQGDSAMYLCASSGQGGEQFFGPGTRLTVL.

In its sample, this clonotype was seen a few times. The chain couples TRBV4-3 to TRBJ1-5; possible D gene TRBD1, 5 bases. The CDR3 is 15 residues long. Between the trimmed V and J ends, which lost 1 base and 6 bases, there was a span of 13 bases. Germline CDR1 LGHNA, CDR2 YSLEER. This CDR3 is CASSQGVGAGQPQHF. The CDR3 DNA follows: TGCGCCAGCAGCCAAGGGGTAGGGGCTGGTCAGCCCCAGCATTTT.

This chain uses TRBV24-1 with TRBJ2-1; D is unclear. Trimming removed 1 base from V and 8 bases from J, with 5 bases in between. Germline CDR1 is KGHDR and CDR2 is SFDVKD. This CDR3 has 12 amino acids. This CDR3 reads CATSDFSHEQFF. CDR3 nucleotide sequence: TGTGCCACCAGTGATTTTTCTCATGAGCAGTTCTTC.

The chain is built from TRBV12-3 or TRBV12-4 and TRBJ1-5; TRBD1 matches at 7 bases. The CDR3 is made up of 14 amino acids. Losses at the gene ends were 10 bases for V and 0 bases for J; bases not matched to a gene: 6. DNA for the CDR3: TGTGCCATCACAGGGGCATATAGCAATCAGCCCCAGCATTTT. It specifies CAITGAYSNQPQHF.

This clonotype was seen ten or more times. This chain links TRBV29-1 with TRBJ1-1; D might be TRBD1 (5 bases). Germline assignment: CDR1 SQVTM and CDR2 ANQGSEA. The ends were cut back, 2 bases at V and 5 bases at J, with 15 bases in the middle. The CDR3 is made up of 14 amino acids. The CDR3 nucleotides read TGCAGCGTTGAAAGTTCCCTCAGGGCTACTGAAGCTTTCTTT. It specifies CSVESSLRATEAFF.

This clonotype was seen ten or more times. This chain connects TRBV10-3 to TRBJ1-5; D not resolved. The CDR3 has 14 amino acids. Trimming took off 9 bases at V and 7 bases at J, with 19 bases between the two ends. The germline V gene encodes CDR1 ENHRY and CDR2 SYGVKD. The DNA for the CDR3 is TGTGCCATAGCCTTGGGAGGGAATGACCAGCCCCAGCATTTT. Its translation: CAIALGGNDQPQHF.

This clonotype has more than one count but fewer than ten. V is TRBV12-3 or TRBV12-4 and J is TRBJ1-5; possibly TRBD1 for D (6 bases). Trimming shortened V by 7 bases and J by 6 bases, and 16 bases separated the two germline ends. This CDR3 region has 14 residues. CDR3 loop: CASTVGGGTQPQHF. The CDR3 DNA is TGTGCCAGCACGGTCGGAGGGGGTACTCAGCCCCAGCATTTT.

The chain joins TRBV12-3 or TRBV12-4 to TRBJ2-7; TRBD1 matches at 9 bases. CDR3 length: 13 amino acids. J was trimmed by 2 bases and V by 5 bases; bases with no gene match: 1. The CDR3 protein is CASSDRGAYEQYV. In DNA form, the CDR3 reads TGTGCCAGCAGTGACAGGGGGGCCTACGAGCAGTACGTC.

A few counts support this clonotype. CDR3 in amino acids: CASTPRRGHSYEQYV. CDR3 bases: TGTGCCAGCACCCCCCGCAGGGGGCACTCCTACGAGCAGTACGTC. The gene calls are TRBV28 and TRBJ2-7; 8 nucleotides line up with TRBD1. V shed 7 bases, J shed 0 bases, and the junction held 8 bases outside the gene matches. The germline V gene has CDR1 MDHEN and CDR2 SYDVKM. The CDR3 has 15 residues.

V is TRBV6-2 or TRBV6-3 and J is TRBJ2-7; D is possibly TRBD2 (6 bases). The germline V and J ends were trimmed by 2 bases and 7 bases, with 15 bases remaining between them. Germline V gene data show CDR1 as MNHEY and CDR2 as SVGEGT. This CDR3 spans 14 amino acids. Here the CDR3 DNA reads TGTGCCAGCAGTTACAGGATTTCGCGGGGAGAGCAGTACGTC. Translating gives CASSYRISRGEQYV.

In its sample, this clonotype was seen many times. V is TRBV7-4 and J is TRBJ1-5; unclear D gene. Germline V lookup: CDR1 SGHVT, CDR2 SQSDAQ. The CDR3 sequence is 11 residues long. Trimming took off 6 bases at V and 4 bases at J, with 4 bases between the two ends. Here the CDR3 reads CASSRNQPQHF. The CDR3 nucleotides read TGTGCCAGCAGTCGTAATCAGCCCCAGCATTTT.

This clonotype was counted between two and nine times. The gene calls are TRBV7-3 and TRBJ2-7; perhaps TRBD1 as D (6 bases). The germline V gene encodes CDR1 SGHTA and CDR2 FQGTGA. Between the trimmed V and J ends, which lost 5 bases and 3 bases, there was a span of 14 bases. This CDR3 is built from 14 residues. CDR3 loop: CASSPTSQGYEQYF. Here the CDR3 DNA reads TGTGCCAGCAGCCCAACCTCACAGGGCTACGAGCAGTACTTC.

This chain joins TRBV28 and TRBJ2-4, with a weak D call TRBD2 (7 bases). Trimming took off 6 bases at V and 4 bases at J, with 19 bases between the two ends. This CDR3 is built from 16 residues. Germline CDR1 MDHEN, CDR2 SYDVKM. The CDR3 is CASSSPAAGAKNIQYF. CDR3 coding DNA: TGTGCCAGCAGCTCTCCTGCGGCGGGGGCAAAAAACATTCAGTACTTC. Complete variable domain (other parts from reference TRBV28 and TRBJ2-4): DVKVTQSSRYLVKRTGEKVFLECVQDMDHENMFWYRQDPGLGLRLIYFSYDVKMKEKGDIPEGYSVSREKKERFSLILESASTNQTSMYLCASSSPAAGAKNIQYFGAGTRLSVL.

The V call is TRBV12-3 or TRBV12-4, the J call TRBJ1-6, with TRBD1 matching 9 bases. The CDR3 spans 15 residues. The V segment lost 6 bases and the J segment 9 bases; nucleotides outside the gene matches: 9. This CDR3 is CASRGTGSYGSPLHF. CDR3 DNA: TGTGCCAGCAGGGGGACAGGGAGTTATGGTTCACCCCTCCACTTT.

V usage is TRBV5-1 and J usage is TRBJ1-1; TRBD1 might be the D (6 bases). The V end lost 3 bases, the J end lost 5 bases, and 14 bases lay between the germline ends. This CDR3 spans 14 amino acids. Looked up from germline, CDR1 is SGHRS and CDR2 is YFSETQ. The CDR3 nucleotides read TGCGCCAGCAGCTATGGGGGGGCGGATACTGAAGCTTTCTTT. Protein: CASSYGGADTEAFF.

The chain couples TRBV10-3 to TRBJ1-6, with 7 bases matching TRBD1. The CDR3 has 15 residues. Germline V CDR1 and CDR2: ENHRY, SYGVKD. Losses at the gene ends were 4 bases for V and 6 bases for J; bases not matched to a gene: 6. CDR3 bases: TGTGCCATCAGTGTGTCGGGACAGTTTAATTCACCCCTCCACTTT. Its translation: CAISVSGQFNSPLHF.

The V gene is TRBV20-1, the J gene TRBJ2-5, with D perhaps matching TRBD1 or TRBD2 (5 bases each). Germline V gene sequence: CDR1 DFQATT, CDR2 SNEGSKA (reference sequence). With 6 bases removed from V and 5 bases from J, the gap between germline ends came to 10 bases. This CDR3 has 11 residues. The CDR3 protein is CSAGTVETQYF. For the CDR3, the DNA is TGCAGTGCAGGGACCGTGGAGACCCAGTACTTC.

As for this clonotype: This may arise from a read error, as a much more abundant clone is one base away. V and J are TRBV20-1 and TRBJ2-1, with TRBD2 matching over 11 bases. Germline CDR1 and CDR2: DFQATT and SNEGSKA (reference sequence). The CDR3 extends over 13 amino acids. The CDR3 loop is CSANLAGGNERFF. Written as DNA, the CDR3 is TGCAGTGCGAACCTAGCGGGGGGCAATGAGCGGTTCTTC.

In this sample, this clonotype turned up a few times. The V gene is TRBV20-1, the J gene TRBJ2-7; 8 positions agree with TRBD2. CDR1 is DFQATT, CDR2 SNEGSKA, per germline (reference sequence). The CDR3 runs to 14 residues. The ends lost 6 bases at V and 4 bases at J; junction bases unmatched: 11. CDR3 protein: CSALRGGLNYEQYV. CDR3 nucleotide sequence: TGCAGTGCCCTCCGGGGGGGGCTAAATTACGAGCAGTACGTC.

This clonotype was counted many times. The chain combines TRBV4-3 with TRBJ2-1; no clear D. With 2 bases removed from V and 5 bases from J, the gap between germline ends came to 16 bases. Germline lookup yields CDR1 LGHNA and CDR2 YSLEER. This CDR3 contains 16 residues. CDR3 DNA sequence: TGCGCCAGCAGCCAAACCCCTCGGAGAGGACACAATGAGCAGTTCTTC. It is translated as CASSQTPRRGHNEQFF.

CDR3 in amino acids: CASSHIQGDGGYTF. The CDR3 region has the DNA TGCGCCAGCAGCCACATACAGGGGGATGGGGGCTACACCTTC. The chain carries TRBV4-3 and TRBJ1-2; 8 nucleotides line up with TRBD1. Germline values: CDR1 LGHNA, CDR2 YSLEER. The V segment lost 3 bases and the J segment 8 bases; nucleotides outside the gene matches: 8. The CDR3 totals 14 residues.

This clonotype was seen at least ten times. The V and J genes are TRBV20-1 and TRBJ2-7; TRBD2 matches 9 bases. In germline, CDR1 is DFQATT, CDR2 SNEGSKA (reference sequence). Trimming cost V 2 bases and J 2 bases; bases outside gene matches: 1. The CDR3 sequence is 13 residues long. CDR3 amino acids: CSARQRGAYEQYF. The CDR3 DNA is TGCAGTGCTAGACAGCGGGGGGCCTACGAGCAGTACTTC.

V usage is TRBV7-9 and J usage is TRBJ1-1; D gene ambiguous. Looked up from germline, CDR1 is SEHNR and CDR2 is FQNEAQ (reference sequence). V lost 0 bases and J lost 3, with 14 bases in between. The CDR3 spans 16 residues. For the CDR3, the DNA is TGTGCCAGCAGCTTAGCACCCGGGCCGAGGGACACTGAAGCTTTCTTT. Protein sequence: CASSLAPGPRDTEAFF.

J is TRBJ2-1 and V is TRBV20-1; D might be TRBD1 or TRBD2, each matching 5 bases. The CDR3 length is 15 residues. V dropped 4 bases and J dropped 6 bases, with 19 bases sitting between them. Germline V gene sequence: CDR1 DFQATT, CDR2 SNEGSKA (reference sequence). The CDR3 DNA reads TGCAGTGCTAACCCGGGGACCCCTTGGGGCAATGAGCAGTTCTTC. It specifies CSANPGTPWGNEQFF.

The chain joins TRBV9 to TRBJ1-1; tentative D call: TRBD1 (5 bases). V lost 4 bases, J lost 4 bases, and 14 bases lay in between. The germline V gene encodes CDR1 SGDLS and CDR2 YYNGEE. The CDR3 has 14 residues. The CDR3 region is CASSPLSGFTEAFF. CDR3 nucleotides: TGTGCCAGCAGCCCCCTCTCAGGGTTCACTGAAGCTTTCTTT.

The rearrangement joins TRBV5-1 to TRBJ1-2; no definite D call. This CDR3 spans 13 amino acids. Trimming left V 1 base short and J 12 bases short, with 16 bases between. Germline assignment: CDR1 SGHRS and CDR2 YFSETQ. The CDR3 protein is CASSLIGRRGDTF. The CDR3 DNA follows: TGCGCCAGCAGCTTGATCGGGAGACGAGGCGACACCTTC.